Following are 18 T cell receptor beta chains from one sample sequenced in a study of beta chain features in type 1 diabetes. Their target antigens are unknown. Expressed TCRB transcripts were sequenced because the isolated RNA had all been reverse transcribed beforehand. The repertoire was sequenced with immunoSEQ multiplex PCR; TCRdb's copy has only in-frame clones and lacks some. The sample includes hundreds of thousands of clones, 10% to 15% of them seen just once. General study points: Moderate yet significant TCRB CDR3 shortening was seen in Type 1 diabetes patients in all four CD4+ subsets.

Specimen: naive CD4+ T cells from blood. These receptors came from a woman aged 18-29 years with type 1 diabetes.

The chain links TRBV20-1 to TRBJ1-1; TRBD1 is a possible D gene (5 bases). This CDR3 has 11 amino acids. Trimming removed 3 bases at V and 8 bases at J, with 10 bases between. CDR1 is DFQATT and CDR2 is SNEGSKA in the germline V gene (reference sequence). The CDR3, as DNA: TGCAGTGCTAGGACAGCCACGGAAGCTTTCTTT. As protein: CSARTATEAFF.

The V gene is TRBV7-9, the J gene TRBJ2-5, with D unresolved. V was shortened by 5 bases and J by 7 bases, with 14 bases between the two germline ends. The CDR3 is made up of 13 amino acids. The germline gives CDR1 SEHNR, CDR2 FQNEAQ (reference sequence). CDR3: CASSPGLSGTQYF. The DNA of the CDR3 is TGTGCCAGCAGCCCTGGGCTGTCTGGGACCCAGTACTTC.

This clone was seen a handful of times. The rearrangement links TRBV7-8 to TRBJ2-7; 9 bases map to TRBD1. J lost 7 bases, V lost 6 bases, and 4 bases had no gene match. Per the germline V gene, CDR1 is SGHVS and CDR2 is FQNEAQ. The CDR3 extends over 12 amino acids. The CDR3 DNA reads TGTGCCAGCAGAGAGACAGGGGGAGAGCAGTACTTC. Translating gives CASRETGGEQYF.

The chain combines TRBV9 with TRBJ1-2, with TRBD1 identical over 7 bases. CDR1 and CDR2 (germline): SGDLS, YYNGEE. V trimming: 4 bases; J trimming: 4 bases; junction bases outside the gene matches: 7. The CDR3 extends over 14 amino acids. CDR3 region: CASSLGQDLYGYTF. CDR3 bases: TGTGCCAGCAGCCTAGGACAGGACCTCTATGGCTACACCTTC.

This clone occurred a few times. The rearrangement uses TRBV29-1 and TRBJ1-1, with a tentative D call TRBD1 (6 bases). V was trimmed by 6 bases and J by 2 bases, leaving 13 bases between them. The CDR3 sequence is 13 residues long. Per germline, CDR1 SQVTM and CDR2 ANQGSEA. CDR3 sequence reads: CSVTGTQNTEAFF. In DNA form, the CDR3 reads TGCAGCGTGACCGGGACACAAAACACTGAAGCTTTCTTT.

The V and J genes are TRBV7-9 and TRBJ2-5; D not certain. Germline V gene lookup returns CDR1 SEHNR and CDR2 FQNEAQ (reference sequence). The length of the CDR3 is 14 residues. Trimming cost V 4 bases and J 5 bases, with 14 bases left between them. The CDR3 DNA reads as TGTGCCAGCAGCTCCGCTGGGCTTTCGGAGACCCAGTACTTC. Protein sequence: CASSSAGLSETQYF.

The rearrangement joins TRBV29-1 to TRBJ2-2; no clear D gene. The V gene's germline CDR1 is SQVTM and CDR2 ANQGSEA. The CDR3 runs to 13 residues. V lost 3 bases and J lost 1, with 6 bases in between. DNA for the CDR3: TGCAGCGTTGAGTCCGTGAACACCGGGGAGCTGTTTTTT. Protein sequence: CSVESVNTGELFF.

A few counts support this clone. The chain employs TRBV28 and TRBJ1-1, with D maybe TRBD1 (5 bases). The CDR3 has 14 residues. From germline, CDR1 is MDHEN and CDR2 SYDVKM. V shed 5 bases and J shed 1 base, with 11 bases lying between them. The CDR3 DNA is TGTGCCAGCAGTCCAGGCGGGGGGAACACTGAAGCTTTCTTT. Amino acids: CASSPGGGNTEAFF.

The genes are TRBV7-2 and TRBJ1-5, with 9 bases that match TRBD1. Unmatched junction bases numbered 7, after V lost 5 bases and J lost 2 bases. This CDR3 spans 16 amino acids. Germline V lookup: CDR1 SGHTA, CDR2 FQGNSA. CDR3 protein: CASSPRRTGGNQPQHF. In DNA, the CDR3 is TGTGCCAGCAGCCCCCGTCGGACAGGGGGCAATCAGCCCCAGCATTTT. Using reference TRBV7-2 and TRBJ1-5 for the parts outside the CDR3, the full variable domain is GAGVSQSPSNKVTEKGKDVELRCDPISGHTALYWYRQSLGQGLEFLIYFQGNSAPDKSGLPSDRFSAERTGGSVSTLTIQRTQQEDSAVYLCASSPRRTGGNQPQHFGDGTRLSIL.

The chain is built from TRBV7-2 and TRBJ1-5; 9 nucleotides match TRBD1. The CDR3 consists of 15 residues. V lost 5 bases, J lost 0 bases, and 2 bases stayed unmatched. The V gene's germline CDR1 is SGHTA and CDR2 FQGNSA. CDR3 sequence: CASSQQGASNQPQHF. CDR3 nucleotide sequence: TGTGCCAGCAGCCAACAGGGGGCTAGCAATCAGCCCCAGCATTTT. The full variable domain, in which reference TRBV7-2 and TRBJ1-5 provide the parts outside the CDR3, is GAGVSQSPSNKVTEKGKDVELRCDPISGHTALYWYRQSLGQGLEFLIYFQGNSAPDKSGLPSDRFSAERTGGSVSTLTIQRTQQEDSAVYLCASSQQGASNQPQHFGDGTRLSIL.

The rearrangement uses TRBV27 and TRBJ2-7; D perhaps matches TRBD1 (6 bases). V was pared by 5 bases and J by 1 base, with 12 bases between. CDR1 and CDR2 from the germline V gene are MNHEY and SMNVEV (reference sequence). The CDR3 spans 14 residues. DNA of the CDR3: TGTGCCAGCAGTCTCGGACAGCCTTCCTACGAGCAGTACTTC. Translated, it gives CASSLGQPSYEQYF.

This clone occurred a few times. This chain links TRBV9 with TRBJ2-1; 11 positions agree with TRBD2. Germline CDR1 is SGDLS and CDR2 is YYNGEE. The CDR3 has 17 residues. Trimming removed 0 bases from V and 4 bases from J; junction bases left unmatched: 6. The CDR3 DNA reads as TGTGCCAGCAGCGTAGGGACTAGCGGGTATCCTTACAATGAGCAGTTCTTC. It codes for CASSVGTSGYPYNEQFF.

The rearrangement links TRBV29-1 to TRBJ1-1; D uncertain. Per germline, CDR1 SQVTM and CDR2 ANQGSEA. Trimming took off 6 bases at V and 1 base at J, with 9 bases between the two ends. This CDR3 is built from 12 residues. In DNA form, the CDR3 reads TGCAGCGTGATAACACCGAACACTGAAGCTTTCTTT. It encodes CSVITPNTEAFF.

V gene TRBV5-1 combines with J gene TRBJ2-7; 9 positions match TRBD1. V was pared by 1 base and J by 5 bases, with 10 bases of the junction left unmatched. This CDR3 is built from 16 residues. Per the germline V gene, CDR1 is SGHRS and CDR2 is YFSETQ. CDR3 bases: TGCGCCAGCAGCTTGAGGGCCGGGACAGGGCTCAACGAGCAGTACTTC. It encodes CASSLRAGTGLNEQYF.

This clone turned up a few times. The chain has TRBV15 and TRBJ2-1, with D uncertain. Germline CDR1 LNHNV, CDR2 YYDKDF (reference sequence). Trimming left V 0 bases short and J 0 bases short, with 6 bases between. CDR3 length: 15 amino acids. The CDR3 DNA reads TGTGCCACCAGCAGAGATGTAGCCTCCTACAATGAGCAGTTCTTC. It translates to CATSRDVASYNEQFF. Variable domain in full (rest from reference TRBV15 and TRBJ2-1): DAMVIQNPRYQVTQFGKPVTLSCSQTLNHNVMYWYQQKSSQAPKLLFHYYDKDFNNEADTPDNFQSRRPNTSFCFLDIRSPGLGDTAMYLCATSRDVASYNEQFFGPGTRLTVL.

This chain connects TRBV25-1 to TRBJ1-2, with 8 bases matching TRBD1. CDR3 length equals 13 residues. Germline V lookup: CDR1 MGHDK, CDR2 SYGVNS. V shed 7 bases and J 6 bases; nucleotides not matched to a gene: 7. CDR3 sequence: CASTQGALDGYTF. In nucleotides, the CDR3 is TGTGCCAGCACTCAGGGGGCGTTGGATGGCTACACCTTC.

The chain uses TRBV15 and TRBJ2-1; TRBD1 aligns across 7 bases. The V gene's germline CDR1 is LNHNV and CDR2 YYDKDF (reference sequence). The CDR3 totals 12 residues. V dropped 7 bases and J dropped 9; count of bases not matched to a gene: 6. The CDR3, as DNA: TGTGCCACCAAACAGGGGAATTCTGAGCAGTTCTTC. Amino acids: CATKQGNSEQFF.

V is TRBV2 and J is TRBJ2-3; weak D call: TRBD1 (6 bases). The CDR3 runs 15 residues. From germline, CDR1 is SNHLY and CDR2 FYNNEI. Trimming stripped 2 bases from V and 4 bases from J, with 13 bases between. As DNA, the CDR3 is TGTGCCAGCAGTGAAACCCCCCACAGGGCAGATACGCAGTATTTT. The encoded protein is CASSETPHRADTQYF. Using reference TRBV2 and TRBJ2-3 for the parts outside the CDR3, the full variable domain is EPEVTQTPSHQVTQMGQEVILRCVPISNHLYFYWYRQILGQKVEFLVSFYNNEISEKSEIFDDQFSVERPDGSNFTLKIRSTKLEDSAMYFCASSETPHRADTQYFGPGTRLTVL.